These T cell receptor beta chains were read from a single sample in a study of cytomegalovirus exposure and HLA in healthy donors. TCRdb keeps only in-frame clones here, not all; method: immunoSEQ multiplex PCR. This table holds approximately 150,000 clones, around 77% found once. The specimen sequenced was PBMCs. These receptors were taken from a man in his forties in good health and CMV-seronegative. The CDR3 runs from the conserved cysteine through the conserved F or W. The order of the fields is J gene, clone size, D gene, V gene, CDR3 protein, CDR3 DNA. A D gene is named only where the DNA matches it firmly. Clone size appears in some rows only: once, few, many, or a class for an expanded clone.

>TRBJ2-2|.|.|TRBV28
CASSFAGTNTGELFF
TGTGCCAGCAGTTTCGCGGGAACGAACACCGGGGAGCTGTTTTTT
>TRBJ2-3|.|TRBD1|TRBV11-2
CASSFLGQGLADTQYF
TGTGCCAGCAGCTTTTTGGGACAGGGGTTGGCAGATACGCAGTATTTT
>TRBJ2-2|few|.|TRBV7-2
CASSRGFRGGELFF
TGTGCCAGCAGCCGAGGGTTCCGGGGCGGGGAGCTGTTTTTT
>TRBJ2-1|.|.|TRBV9
CASSRTVYNEQFF
TGTGCCAGCAGCCGGACAGTTTACAATGAGCAGTTCTTC
>TRBJ2-2|.|TRBD2|TRBV4-1
CASSIREDTGELFF
TGCGCCAGCAGCATCCGGGAGGACACCGGGGAGCTGTTTTTT
>TRBJ2-7|.|TRBD2|TRBV5-1
CASSLTSGGYEQYF
TGCGCCAGCAGCTTGACTAGCGGGGGCTACGAGCAGTACTTC
>TRBJ2-2|.|TRBD1|TRBV5-6
CASSLGLAAGGTGELFF
TGTGCCAGCAGTTTGGGCTTGGCGGCAGGGGGAACCGGGGAGCTGTTTTTT
>TRBJ2-5|.|TRBD2|TRBV28
CASSTTGGVWETQYF
TGTGCCAGCAGTACAACGGGGGGGGTATGGGAGACCCAGTACTTC
>TRBJ2-2|.|.|TRBV13
CASRVRGTGELFF
TGTGCCAGCAGGGTACGAGGAACCGGGGAGCTGTTTTTT
>TRBJ2-5|once|TRBD1|TRBV19
CASSMPPETGDETQYF
TGTGCCAGTAGTATGCCACCAGAGACAGGGGATGAGACCCAGTACTTC
>TRBJ2-4|.|.|TRBV7-6
CASSSRLTANSQYF
TGTGCCAGCAGCTCCCGCCTAACGGCAAACAGTCAGTACTTC
>TRBJ2-7|.|.|TRBV30
CAWITRGASYEQYF
TGTGCCTGGATTACCCGGGGGGCGTCCTACGAGCAGTACTTC
>TRBJ1-1|.|.|TRBV5-4
CASSLRDRNTEAFF
TGTGCCAGCAGCTTAAGAGACAGGAACACTGAAGCTTTCTTT
>TRBJ2-1|.|TRBD1|TRBV11-2
CASSPGGWENEQFF
TGTGCCAGCTCCCCAGGGGGTTGGGAGAATGAGCAGTTCTTC
>TRBJ2-7|once|.|TRBV28
CASWQGLHEQYF
TGTGCCAGCTGGCAGGGACTCCACGAGCAGTACTTC
>TRBJ2-1|.|.|TRBV7-3
CASSLTFRAGTYNEQFF
TGTGCCAGCAGCTTAACATTTAGGGCGGGAACTTACAATGAGCAGTTCTTC
>TRBJ2-1|few|TRBD2|TRBV5-1
CASSLPRAGGIDNEQFF
TGCGCCAGCAGCTTACCCCGAGCGGGAGGGATTGACAATGAGCAGTTCTTC
>TRBJ1-3|.|.|TRBV9
CASSGHTPDSGNTIYF
TGTGCCAGCAGCGGCCACACCCCCGACTCTGGAAACACCATATATTTT
>TRBJ2-1|.|TRBD2|TRBV7-3
CASSPGLAGYNEQFF
TGTGCCAGCAGCCCCGGGCTAGCGGGTTACAATGAGCAGTTCTTC
>TRBJ2-2|.|TRBD1|TRBV9
CASSSRTGVTGELFF
TGTGCCAGCAGCTCGCGGACAGGGGTTACCGGGGAGCTGTTTTTT
>TRBJ2-7|.|.|TRBV29-1
CSVGQYEQYF
TGCAGCGTTGGACAGTACGAGCAGTACTTC
>TRBJ2-2|.|.|TRBV5-1
CASSFPPGDRELFF
TGCGCCAGCAGCTTCCCCCCGGGGGACCGGGAGCTGTTTTTT
>TRBJ2-5|once|.|TRBV9
CASSGRGQETQYF
TGTGCCAGCAGCGGGAGAGGGCAGGAGACCCAGTACTTC
>TRBJ2-7|.|.|TRBV27
CASSFNSGGYEQYF
TGTGCCAGCAGTTTCAACTCTGGCGGCTACGAGCAGTACTTC
>TRBJ1-1|.|.|TRBV6-5
CASSYQAAMNTEAFF
TGTGCCAGCAGTTATCAGGCAGCCATGAACACTGAAGCTTTCTTT
>TRBJ2-5|few|.|TRBV5-4
CASSFDRIQETQYF
TGTGCCAGCAGCTTTGACAGGATCCAAGAGACCCAGTACTTC
>TRBJ2-5|few|.|TRBV7-3
CASSPSLQETQYF
TGTGCCAGCAGCCCGTCCCTACAAGAGACCCAGTACTTC
>TRBJ2-2|.|TRBD1|TRBV9
CASSSQGIQATGELFF
TGTGCCAGCAGCTCACAGGGGATTCAGGCCACCGGGGAGCTGTTTTTT
>TRBJ2-1|.|.|TRBV6-1
CASSSQVNNEQFF
TGTGCCAGCAGTAGTCAGGTAAACAATGAGCAGTTCTTC
>TRBJ1-1|.|.|TRBV9
CASSSLPGHRNTEAFF
TGTGCCAGCAGCTCACTTCCGGGACACCGGAACACTGAAGCTTTCTTT
>TRBJ1-3|.|TRBD1|TRBV2
CASTRDRGNTIYF
TGTGCCAGCACCAGGGACAGGGGAAACACCATATATTTT
>TRBJ2-1|once|TRBD1|TRBV7-9
CSSSLDRGVNEQFF
TGTTCCAGCAGCTTAGACAGGGGGGTCAATGAGCAGTTCTTC
>TRBJ2-2|.|TRBD2|TRBV14
CASSQGTSGTSLPRGTGELFF
TGTGCCAGCAGCCAGGGGACTAGCGGTACATCACTTCCTCGGGGCACCGGGGAGCTGTTTTTT
>TRBJ2-7|.|TRBD2|TRBV27
CASSFYSGNYEQYF
TGTGCCAGCAGTTTTTATAGCGGGAACTACGAGCAGTACTTC
>TRBJ1-1|few|TRBD1|TRBV15
CATSRPQGARTEAFF
TGTGCCACCAGCAGACCCCAGGGGGCAAGGACTGAAGCTTTCTTT
>TRBJ2-7|.|TRBD2|TRBV10-1
CASSESGRGYEQYF
TGCGCCAGCAGTGAGAGCGGGAGGGGCTACGAGCAGTACTTC
>TRBJ1-1|.|TRBD1|TRBV7-9
CSSSDRDRGESEAFF
TGTTCCAGCAGCGATAGGGACAGGGGAGAATCTGAAGCTTTCTTT